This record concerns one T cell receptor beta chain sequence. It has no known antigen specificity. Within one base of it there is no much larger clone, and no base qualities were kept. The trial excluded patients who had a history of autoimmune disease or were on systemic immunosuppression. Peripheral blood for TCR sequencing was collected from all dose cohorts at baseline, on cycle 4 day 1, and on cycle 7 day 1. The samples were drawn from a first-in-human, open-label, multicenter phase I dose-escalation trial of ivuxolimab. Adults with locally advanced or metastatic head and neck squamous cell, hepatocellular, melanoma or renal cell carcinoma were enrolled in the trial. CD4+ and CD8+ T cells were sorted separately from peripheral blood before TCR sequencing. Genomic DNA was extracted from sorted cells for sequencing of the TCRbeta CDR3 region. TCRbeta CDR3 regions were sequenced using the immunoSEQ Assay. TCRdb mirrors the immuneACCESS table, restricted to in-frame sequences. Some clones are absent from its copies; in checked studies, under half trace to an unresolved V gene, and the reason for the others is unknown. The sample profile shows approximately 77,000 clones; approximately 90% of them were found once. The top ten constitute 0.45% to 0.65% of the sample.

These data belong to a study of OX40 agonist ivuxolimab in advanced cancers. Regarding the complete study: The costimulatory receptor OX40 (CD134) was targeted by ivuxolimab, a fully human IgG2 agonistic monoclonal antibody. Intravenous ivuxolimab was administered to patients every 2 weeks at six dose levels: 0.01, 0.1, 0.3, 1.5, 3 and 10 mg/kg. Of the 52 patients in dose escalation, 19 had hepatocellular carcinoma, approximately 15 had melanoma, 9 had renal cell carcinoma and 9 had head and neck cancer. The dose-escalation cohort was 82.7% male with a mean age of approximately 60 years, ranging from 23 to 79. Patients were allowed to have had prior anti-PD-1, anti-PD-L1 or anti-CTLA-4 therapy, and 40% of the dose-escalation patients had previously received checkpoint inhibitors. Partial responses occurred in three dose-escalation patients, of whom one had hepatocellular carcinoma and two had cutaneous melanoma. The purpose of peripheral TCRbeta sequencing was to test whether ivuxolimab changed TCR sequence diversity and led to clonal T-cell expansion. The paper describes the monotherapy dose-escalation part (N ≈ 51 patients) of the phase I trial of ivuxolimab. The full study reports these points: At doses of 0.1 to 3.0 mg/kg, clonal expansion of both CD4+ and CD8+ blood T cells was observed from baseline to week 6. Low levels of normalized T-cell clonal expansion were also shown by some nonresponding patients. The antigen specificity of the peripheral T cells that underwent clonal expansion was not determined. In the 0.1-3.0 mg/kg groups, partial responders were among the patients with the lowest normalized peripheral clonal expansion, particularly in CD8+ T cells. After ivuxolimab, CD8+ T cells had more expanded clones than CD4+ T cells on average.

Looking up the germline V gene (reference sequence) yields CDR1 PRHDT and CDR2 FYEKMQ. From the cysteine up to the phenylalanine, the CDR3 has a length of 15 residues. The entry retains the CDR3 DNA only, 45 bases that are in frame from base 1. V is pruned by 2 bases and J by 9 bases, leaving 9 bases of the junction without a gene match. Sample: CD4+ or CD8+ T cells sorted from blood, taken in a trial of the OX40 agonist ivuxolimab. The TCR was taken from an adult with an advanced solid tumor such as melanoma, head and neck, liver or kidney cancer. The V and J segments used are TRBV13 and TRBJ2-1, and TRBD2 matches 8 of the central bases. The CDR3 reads CASSLMREAWVEQFF. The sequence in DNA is TGTGCCAGCAGCTTAATGCGGGAGGCCTGGGTTGAGCAGTTCTTC. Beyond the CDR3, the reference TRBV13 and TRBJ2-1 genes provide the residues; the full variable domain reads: AAGVIQSPRHLIKEKRETATLKCYPIPRHDTVYWYQQGPGQDPQFLISFYEKMQSDKGSIPDRFSAQQFSDYHSELNMSSLELGDSALYFCASSLMREAWVEQFFGPGTRLTVL.